The present T cell receptor (beta chain) was sequenced within a study of cytomegalovirus exposure and HLA in healthy donors (dated 2017 in TCRdb). Study-level background: An earlier analysis of several hundred of the donors reported 250 to 350 Gb of sequence data and 120 million or so unique TCR beta sequences from roughly 180 million T cells. Typing coverage differed by locus: A, B, C, DRB1 and DQB1 were typed in about 620-640 donors, DQA1 in 500 to 550, DPA1 in 606, and DPB1 in 400 to 490. Class I and class II HLA loci were covered by the typing at four-digit resolution. The study profiled the T cell repertoires of 500 to 800 subjects by immunosequencing and related them to cytomegalovirus serostatus. High-throughput TCR immunosequencing, statistical association of individual TCRs with disease status, and machine learning were combined to predict cytomegalovirus infection status. A later genetic analysis used genome-wide SNP genotypes for about 55% of the 666 donors, treating that subset as a discovery cohort. Every discovery cohort repertoire had been produced on one sequencing platform. To decide whether each TCR beta V gene segment behaved as functional or pseudogenic, an earlier analysis of some 540 of the donors relied on high-throughput TCR beta sequencing. An early release covering roughly 640 HLA-typed donors comprised about 300 gigabases of sequencing data and some 79 million unique TCR sequences. The later analysis used no new phenotypic data to find candidate immune exposures, relying instead on TCR beta sequences and their occurrence across donors. To study patterns of TCR occurrence, a later analysis re-analyzed previously published TCR beta repertoires from 550 to 800 donors and added high-resolution HLA genotyping. Donor age, sex, ethnicity and CMV serostatus were compiled together with the repertoire data. Of the roughly 400 genotyped donors, roughly 80% were placed in the genetic ancestry cluster associated with self-reported Caucasian donors. Along with the roughly 610-subject first cohort, a separate validation cohort of approximately 110 different subjects was used. The study was designed to test whether signatures of past pathogen exposure could be identified by cataloging public T cell receptors. About five DR-DQ haplotypes were treated as single units for association and clustering because of strong linkage in the cohort. Among a few hundred genotyped donors of the cohort, an average of around 240,000 unique TCR beta nucleotide sequences were sequenced per donor, roughly 18% of them non-productive.

About this clone: Which antigen it targets is not known.

The cohort comprised approximately 700 healthy bone marrow donors. At the time of sampling, all cohort members were nominally healthy, though unrecorded immune exposures were likely present. The donor tested CMV seronegative and was one of the 352 seronegative cohort members. Each donor provided a peripheral blood sample, and peripheral blood mononuclear cells were used for TCR beta sequencing. Genomic DNA was extracted from the blood cell samples with the Qiagen DNeasy Blood Extraction Kit. Library method: the immunoSEQ multiplex PCR assay. A mixture of 60 forward primers for TCR Vbeta segments and 13 reverse primers for TCR Jbeta segments was used in the multiplex PCR. The CDR3 region of rearranged TCR beta genes was amplified from genomic DNA by a multiplex PCR assay. The Illumina HiSeq System was used to sequence the amplified TCR beta libraries as 87-base-pair reads. The original methods were these. Across the 670 or so repertoires, a later analysis counted roughly 84 million unique TCR beta chains, around 10 million of which were shared by at least two donors. Raw reads were error-corrected and collapsed into unique sequences by a nearest-neighbor algorithm in which closely related sequences were merged to remove PCR and sequencing errors. To assign V, D and J gene segments, CDR3 sequences were aligned to IMGT reference sequences. For a sequence to be retained, a match of at least six nucleotides to both a V gene segment and a J gene segment was required. A rearrangement was called productive if the CDR3 had no stop codons and remained in frame with V and J, and every other rearrangement was called non-productive. Following IMGT convention, CDR3 was defined as the stretch from the second conserved V-encoded cysteine to the conserved J-encoded phenylalanine. Sequences without an unambiguous match to a single V gene segment were excluded from the earlier analysis of approximately 560 of the donors. An earlier analysis of several hundred of the donors called V segments functional above 56.7% productive rearrangements and segregating when the between-donor standard deviation exceeded 5%. A statistical classification framework was built for diagnosing cytomegalovirus status from the catalog of TCR beta chain sequences. In a later analysis, V and J genes were assigned by comparing TCR nucleotide sequences against IMGT/GENE-DB human TR gene sequences. The TCRdist pipeline was used in a later analysis to assign CDR3 sequences and most-parsimonious VDJ recombination scenarios. In a later analysis, each TCR beta chain was defined by its CDR3 amino acid sequence together with its V-gene family, and reads lacking a unique V-gene family were excluded. To address suspected cross-contamination and a sequencing artifact, a later analysis removed 450 to 700 highly shared, low-generation-probability nucleotide sequences. In a later analysis, a clonal expansion index was calculated for each public chain from normalized within-repertoire ranks of inferred template counts. In a later analysis, generation probabilities were computed using a VDJ recombination model fitted to out-of-frame rearrangements, and the results were checked against IGoR. In a later analysis, TCR-TCR, TCR-HLA and TCR-CMV co-occurrence was scored with hypergeometric tests, and a repertoire-size bias correction was applied to TCR pairs. In a later analysis, false discovery rates were estimated by permuting HLA or CMV assignments 20 times. In a later analysis, co-occurring TCRs were grouped using DBSCAN, with TCRdist sequence similarity added in when clustering inside HLA-allele-positive subsets. For co-occurrence clustering, repertoires with fewer than 30,000 or more than 120,000 public chains were excluded, along with roughly 5 repertoires with anomalous nucleotide sharing. The table was pulled from immuneACCESS by TCRdb, which kept in-frame rearrangements only. Such tables lose some clones; where checked, under half of the loss comes from unresolved V genes, and the rest has no known cause. The D gene and trimming were derived from the DNA, and the V and J assignments and clone size from that table. The sample table includes roughly 60,000 clones. The ten largest clones add up to around 3.6% of the sample.

The paper as a whole reports these results and caveats: The authors suggested that the approach could potentially be generalized to other disease states and immunological phenotypes. Compared with equally common non-associated chains, HLA-associated TCR beta chains in a later analysis were more clonally expanded and had lower generation probabilities. Presence/absence analyses assumed roughly uniform sequencing depth across donors, an assumption that may not hold. According to a later analysis, parvovirus B19, influenza, CMV and Epstein-Barr virus appeared linked to several top co-occurrence clusters. The sequencing pipeline was judged likely to have produced a cluster of highly shared sequence variants as a technical artifact. For the cohort, immune exposure information was limited to CMV serostatus. According to a later genetic analysis, donors in an Asian-associated ancestry cluster had fewer N-insertions in productive TCRs than the approximately 610-donor mean. A few of the identified cytomegalovirus-associated TCR beta chains were confirmed in vitro to be specific for cytomegalovirus antigens. This cohort had only TCR beta chains sequenced, and the lack of alpha or paired-chain data limited which features could be detected. The study gave a list of about 160 TCR beta chains associated with cytomegalovirus. In a later genetic analysis, a missense DCLRE1C variant was associated with V-gene and J-gene trimming of TCR beta chains, and the association was replicated in an independent cohort. Some IMGT-functional V segments, including TRBV6-2 and TRBV6-3, could not be distinguished by the 87-base-pair reads and were therefore excluded. About 17 rarely observed V segments, including chromosome 9 orphons, were excluded from the earlier analysis of 550 to 700 of the donors because counts were too low. In both the original and validation cohorts, the classifier was reported to diagnose cytomegalovirus status with high specificity and sensitivity. In an earlier analysis of 587 of the donors, most TCR beta V segments appeared in productive rearrangements about 87% or about 30% of the time, broadly matching IMGT annotations. Correlated functional status among segregating V segments might be attributable to linkage disequilibrium, but an unknown experimental factor could not be ruled out. A further reported finding was that TCR beta sequences accurately predicted the HLA-A and HLA-B alleles for most subjects in the first cohort. When HLA alleles, especially DR and DQ, strongly co-occurred, TCR associations were difficult to assign to individual alleles. According to a later analysis, TCR association rates differed among HLA loci, with DRB1 alleles showing the most associated TCRs and HLA-C alleles showing the fewest. Because some donors lacked HLA typing at each locus, the association tests relied only on the typed subset. Most TCR sequences were observed very rarely across donors, whereas some public TCRs were present in many individuals. Specific HLA alleles were associated with roughly 17,000 TCR beta sequences at a false discovery rate of 0.05 in a later analysis. Most CMV-associated TCR beta chains appeared to be HLA-restricted in a later analysis, and the HLA associations seemed to be driven largely by CMV exposure.

Trimming at the junction amounts to 3 bases on V and 2 bases on J, and the germline ends lie 11 bases apart. From cysteine to phenylalanine, the CDR3 is 15 amino acids long. Left in the record is the CDR3 DNA by itself, 45 bases read in frame from the first base. From a lookup of the germline V gene, CDR1 and CDR2 are MDHEN and SYDVKM. Sequencing was done on a sample of PBMCs. The TCR comes from a woman under 30 in good health and CMV-seronegative. Recombination connected TRBV28 to TRBJ1-5; the D gene is not confidently resolved. The nucleotide sequence reads TGTGCCAGCAGTTTGGAAAATCTAGGCAATCAGCCCCAGCATTTT. It translates as CASSLENLGNQPQHF.